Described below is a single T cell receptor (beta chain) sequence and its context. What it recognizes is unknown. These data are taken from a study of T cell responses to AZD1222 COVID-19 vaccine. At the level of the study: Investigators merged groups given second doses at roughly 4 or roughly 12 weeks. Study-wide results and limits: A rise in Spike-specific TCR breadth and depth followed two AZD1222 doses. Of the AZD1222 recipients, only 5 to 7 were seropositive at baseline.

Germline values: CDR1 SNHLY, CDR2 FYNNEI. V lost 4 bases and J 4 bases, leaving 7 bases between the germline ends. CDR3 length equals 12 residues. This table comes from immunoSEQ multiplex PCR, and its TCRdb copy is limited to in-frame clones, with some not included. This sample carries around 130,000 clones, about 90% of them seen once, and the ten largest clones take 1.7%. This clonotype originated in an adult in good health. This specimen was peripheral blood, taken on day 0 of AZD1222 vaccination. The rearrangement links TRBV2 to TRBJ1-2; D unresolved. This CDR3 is CASSASAYGYTF. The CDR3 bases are TGTGCCAGCAGTGCGAGCGCCTATGGCTACACCTTC.